This T cell receptor beta chain is drawn from a study of radiation and T cells in renal cell carcinoma. General study results and limits: Baseline intratumoral clonotype presence is unknown without pretreatment biopsies.

Sequenced by immunoSEQ multiplex PCR; TCRdb stores in-frame clones only, minus some. The sample contains 140,000 to 150,000 clones, around nine tenths of which appear only once. About this clone: Its specificity is not known.

Specified time point: blood 4 weeks post-SBRT, at nephrectomy. Treatment in this sample: 15 Gy SBRT to primary tumor, nephrectomy 4 weeks later. Serial blood draws occurred at baseline and 2 and 4 weeks post-SBRT. CDR1 is SGHRS and CDR2 is YFSETQ in the germline V gene. The CDR3 contains 15 residues. The V end was cut by 6 bases, the J end by 4 bases, with 19 bases between. Sample: blood, taken from a patient whose treatment included radiotherapy and nephrectomy. J is TRBJ2-5 and V is TRBV5-1; D is ambiguous. This receptor was taken from a woman aged 45-65 years with renal cell carcinoma. The CDR3 spells CASTELPAAGETQYF. The CDR3, as DNA: TGCGCCAGCACTGAGTTACCGGCGGCTGGAGAGACCCAGTACTTC.